This TCR beta chain was recorded in a study of blood T cell repertoires in COVID-19. The wider study: Collection of acute and convalescent COVID-19 samples took place in the United States, Italy and Spain.

Method: immunoSEQ multiplex PCR; TCRdb's copy keeps in-frame clones and lacks some. Among some 350,000 clones listed, more than 75% were seen once. Adults between about 18 and 95 years of age took part from about 24 US areas. Cohorts were determined from participant-reported clinical history. In Cohort 3, a recovered donor had either two negative PCRs, clearance, or symptom resolution. The TCR sequence derives from a woman under 40 who had recovered from COVID-19. The specimen was PBMCs or T cells enriched from blood (not recorded which).

The CDR3 DNA follows: TGTGCCAGCTCACCACCCGGGGATGGCAATCAGCCCCAGCATTTT. This translates into CASSPPGDGNQPQHF. This rearrangement joins TRBV18 to TRBJ1-5; D gene unclear. With 0 bases removed from V and 2 bases from J, the gap between germline ends came to 8 bases. Germline values: CDR1 KGHSH, CDR2 LQKENI. This CDR3 comprises 15 residues. Using reference TRBV18 and TRBJ1-5 for the parts outside the CDR3, the full variable domain is NAGVMQNPRHLVRRRGQEARLRCSPMKGHSHVYWYRQLPEEGLKFMVYLQKENIIDESGMPKERFSAEFPKEGPSILRIQQVVRGDSAAYFCASSPPGDGNQPQHFGDGTRLSIL.